This T cell receptor beta chain was sequenced during a study of OX40 agonist ivuxolimab in advanced cancers. Study-wide background: Of the participants, 40% to 50% had some prior anti-PD-1, anti-PD-L1 or anti-CTLA-4 therapy, which was allowed. Regarding the study as a whole: Some patients who did not respond also had low normalized T-cell clonal expansion.

CDR1 and CDR2 (germline): MDHEN, SYDVKM. The CDR3 contains 17 residues. V lost 3 bases, J lost 0 bases, and 17 bases lay in between. The table came from immunoSEQ multiplex PCR; TCRdb's copy has only in-frame clones and leaves some out. Of 40,000 to 50,000 clones in the sample, 75% to 90% were seen once. For this clone: What it binds is not known.

Sequenced material: CD4+ or CD8+ T cells sorted from blood, taken in a trial of the OX40 agonist ivuxolimab. The V call is TRBV28, the J call TRBJ1-1; D not resolved. The receptor was derived from an adult with an advanced solid tumor such as melanoma, head and neck, liver or kidney cancer. The CDR3 DNA sequence: TGTGCCAGCAGTTTGGGTGTATGGGATCCCATGAACACTGAAGCTTTCTTT. This gives the protein CASSLGVWDPMNTEAFF.